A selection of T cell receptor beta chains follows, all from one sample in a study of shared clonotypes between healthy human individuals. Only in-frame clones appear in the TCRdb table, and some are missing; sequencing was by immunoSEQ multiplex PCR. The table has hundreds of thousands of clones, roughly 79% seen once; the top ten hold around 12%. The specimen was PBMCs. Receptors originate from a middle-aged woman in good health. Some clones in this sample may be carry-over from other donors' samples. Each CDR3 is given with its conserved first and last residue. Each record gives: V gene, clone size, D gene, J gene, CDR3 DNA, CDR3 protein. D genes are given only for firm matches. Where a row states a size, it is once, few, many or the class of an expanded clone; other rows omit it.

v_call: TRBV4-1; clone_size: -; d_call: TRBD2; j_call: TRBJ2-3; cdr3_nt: TGCGCCAGCAGCCACCCCGGGACTAGCGGGAAGGCAGATACGCAGTATTTT; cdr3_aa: CASSHPGTSGKADTQYF
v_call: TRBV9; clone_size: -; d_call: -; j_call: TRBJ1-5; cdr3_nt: TGTGCCAGCAGCGTGGGGGGGGACGCCGGACAGCCCCAGCATTTT; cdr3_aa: CASSVGGDAGQPQHF
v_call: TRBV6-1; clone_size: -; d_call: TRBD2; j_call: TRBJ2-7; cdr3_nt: TGTGCCAGCAGGCGGGAGGCTAGCTCCTACGAGCAGTACTTC; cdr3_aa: CASRREASSYEQYF
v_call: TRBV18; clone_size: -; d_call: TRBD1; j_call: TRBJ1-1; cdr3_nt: TGTGCCAGCTCACCCAGAACAGGGGTGGACACTGAAGCTTTCTTT; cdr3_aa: CASSPRTGVDTEAFF
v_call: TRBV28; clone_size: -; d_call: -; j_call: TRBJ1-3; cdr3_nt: TGTGCCAGCGAGTGGACCGAAGGAAACACCATATATTTT; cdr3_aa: CASEWTEGNTIYF
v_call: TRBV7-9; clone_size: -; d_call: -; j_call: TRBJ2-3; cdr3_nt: TGTGCCAGCAGCCCAAGGGGGGGGCGCACAGATACGCAGTATTTT; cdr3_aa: CASSPRGGRTDTQYF
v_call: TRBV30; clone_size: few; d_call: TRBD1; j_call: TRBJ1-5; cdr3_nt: TGTGCCTGGCGGGACAGCAGAAATCAGCCCCAGCATTTT; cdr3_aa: CAWRDSRNQPQHF
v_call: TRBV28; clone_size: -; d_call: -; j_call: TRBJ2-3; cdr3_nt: TGTGCCAGCACCCTGCTCGGGAGAGGGGGAAGCACAGATACGCAGTATTTT; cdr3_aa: CASTLLGRGGSTDTQYF
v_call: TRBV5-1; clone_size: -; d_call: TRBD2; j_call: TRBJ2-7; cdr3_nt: TGCGCCAGCAGCACCGCTGTTCGAGCGGGAGTAAGCTACGAGCAGTACTTC; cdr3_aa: CASSTAVRAGVSYEQYF
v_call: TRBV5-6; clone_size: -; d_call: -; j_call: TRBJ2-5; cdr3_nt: TGTGCCAGCAGCCGTAAAGAGACCCAGTACTTC; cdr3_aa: CASSRKETQYF
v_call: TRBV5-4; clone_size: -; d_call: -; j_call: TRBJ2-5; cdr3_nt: TGTGCCAGCAGCTCCATCCAAGAGACCCAGTACTTC; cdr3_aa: CASSSIQETQYF
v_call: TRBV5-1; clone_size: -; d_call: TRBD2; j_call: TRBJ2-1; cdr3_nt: TGCGCCAGCAGCTTGGGAGGCTGGACTAGCGGGACAATTATTGAGCAGTTCTTC; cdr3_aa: CASSLGGWTSGTIIEQFF
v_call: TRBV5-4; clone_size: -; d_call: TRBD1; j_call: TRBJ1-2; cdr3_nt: TGTGCCAGCAGCCCACAGGGGATGATTAACTATGGCTACACCTTC; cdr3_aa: CASSPQGMINYGYTF
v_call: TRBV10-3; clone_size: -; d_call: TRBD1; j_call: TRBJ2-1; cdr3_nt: TGTGCCATCAGTGAGTCGACAGGGATTGAGCAGTTCTTC; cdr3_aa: CAISESTGIEQFF
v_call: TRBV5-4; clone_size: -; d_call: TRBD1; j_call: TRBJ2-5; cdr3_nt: TGTGCCAGCAGCTTGGGAGGGGGCAGAGAGACCCAGTACTTC; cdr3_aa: CASSLGGGRETQYF
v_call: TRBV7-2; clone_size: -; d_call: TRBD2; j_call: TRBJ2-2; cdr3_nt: TGTGCCAGCAGCTTTCCCGGACTAGCGGGCGCATCGAACACCGGGGAGCTGTTTTTT; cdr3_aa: CASSFPGLAGASNTGELFF
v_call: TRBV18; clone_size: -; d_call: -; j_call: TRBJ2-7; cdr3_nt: TGTGCCAGCTCACCAGTGCAGGGGAGACACTACGAGCAGTACTTC; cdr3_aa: CASSPVQGRHYEQYF
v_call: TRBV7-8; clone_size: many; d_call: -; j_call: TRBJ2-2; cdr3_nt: TGTGCCAGCAGCTTAGTTCGCACCGGGGAGCTGTTTTTT; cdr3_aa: CASSLVRTGELFF
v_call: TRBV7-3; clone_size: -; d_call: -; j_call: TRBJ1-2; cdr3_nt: TGTGCCAGCAGCTTAACAGAGGGAAGTTATGGCTACACCTTC; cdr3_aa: CASSLTEGSYGYTF
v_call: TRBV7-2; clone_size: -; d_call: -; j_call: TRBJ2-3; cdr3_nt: TGTGCCAGCAGCTTAGCCCAGGGGTTAGATACGCAGTATTTT; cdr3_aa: CASSLAQGLDTQYF
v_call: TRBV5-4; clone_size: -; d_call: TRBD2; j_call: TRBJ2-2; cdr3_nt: TGTGCCAGCAGCTTGGGTGGACTAGCGGGAGGGCCGTCCGGGGAGCTGTTTTTT; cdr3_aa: CASSLGGLAGGPSGELFF
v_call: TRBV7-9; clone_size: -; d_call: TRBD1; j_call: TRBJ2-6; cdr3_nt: TGTGCCATCGACAGGGGCCTCGCCGGGGCCAACGTCCTGACTTTC; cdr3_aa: CAIDRGLAGANVLTF
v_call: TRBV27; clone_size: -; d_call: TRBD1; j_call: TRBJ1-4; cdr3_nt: TGTGCCAGCAGTTTATTGGGACAGGCCTCAACTAATGAAAAACTGTTTTTT; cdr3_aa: CASSLLGQASTNEKLFF
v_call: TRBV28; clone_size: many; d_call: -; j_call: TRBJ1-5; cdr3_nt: TGTGCCAGCAGTTTGACCAGCCGCATCCCAAATCAGCCCCAGCATTTT; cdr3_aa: CASSLTSRIPNQPQHF
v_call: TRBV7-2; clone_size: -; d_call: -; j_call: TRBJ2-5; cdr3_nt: TGTGCCAGCAGCCACCCCATCGGGAGCGGGGAGACCCAGTACTTC; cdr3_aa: CASSHPIGSGETQYF
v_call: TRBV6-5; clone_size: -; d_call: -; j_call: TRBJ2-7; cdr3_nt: TGTGCCAGCAGTTACCTGGGGGGTTCCTACGAGCAGTACTTC; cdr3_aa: CASSYLGGSYEQYF
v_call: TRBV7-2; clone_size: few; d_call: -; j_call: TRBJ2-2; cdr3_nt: TGTGCCAGCAGCGCCGGGCAGCCGGGCACCGGGGAGCTGTTTTTT; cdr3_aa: CASSAGQPGTGELFF
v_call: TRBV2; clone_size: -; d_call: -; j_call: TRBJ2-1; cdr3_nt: TGTGCCGGAGCGGATCTCTCCTACAATGAGCAGTTCTTC; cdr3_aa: CAGADLSYNEQFF
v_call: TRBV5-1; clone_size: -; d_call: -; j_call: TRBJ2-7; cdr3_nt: TGCGCCAGCAGCTTGGTAGCAGGCCACTACGAGCAGTACTTC; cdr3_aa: CASSLVAGHYEQYF
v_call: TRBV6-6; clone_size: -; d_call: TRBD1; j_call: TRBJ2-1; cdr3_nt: TGTGCCAGCAGTTCAATCGACAGGGGGAGTTTAAATGAGCAGTTCTTC; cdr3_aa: CASSSIDRGSLNEQFF
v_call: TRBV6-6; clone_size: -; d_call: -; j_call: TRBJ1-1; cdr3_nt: TGTGCCAGCAGTTACTCGAGGACAGCTCAGCCTGAAGCTTTCTTT; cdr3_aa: CASSYSRTAQPEAFF
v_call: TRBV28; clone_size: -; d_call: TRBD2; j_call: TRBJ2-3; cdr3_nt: TGTGCCAGCAGGGAAGCGGGAGCAGATACGCAGTATTTT; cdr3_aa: CASREAGADTQYF
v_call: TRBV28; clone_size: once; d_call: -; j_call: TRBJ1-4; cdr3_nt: TGTGCCAGCAATTGGGGTGAAAAACTGTTTTTT; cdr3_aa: CASNWGEKLFF
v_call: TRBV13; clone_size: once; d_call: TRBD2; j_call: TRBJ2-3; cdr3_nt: TGTGCCAGCAGCCCGCTCGGAGGTAGCGGGAGGCTGAGTACTAGCACAGATACGCAGTATTTT; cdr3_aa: CASSPLGGSGRLSTSTDTQYF
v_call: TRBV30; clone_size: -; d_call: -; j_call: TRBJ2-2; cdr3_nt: TGTGCCTGGCGGGGCAGCGGGGAGCTGTTTTTT; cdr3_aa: CAWRGSGELFF
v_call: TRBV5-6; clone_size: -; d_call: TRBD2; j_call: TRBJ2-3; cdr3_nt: TGTGCCAGCAGCTCCCAACTAGCGGGAGGAACCACAGATACGCAGTATTTT; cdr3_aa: CASSSQLAGGTTDTQYF
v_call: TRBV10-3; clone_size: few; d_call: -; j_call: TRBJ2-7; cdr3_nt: TGTGCCATCAGTGAGTCTTCCCCAACCCTCTACGAGCAGTACTTC; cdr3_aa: CAISESSPTLYEQYF
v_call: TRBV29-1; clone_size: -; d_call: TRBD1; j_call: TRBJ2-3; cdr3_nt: TGCAGCGTTCAAAACCGGGACAGGGGAAGCACAGATACGCAGTATTTT; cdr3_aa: CSVQNRDRGSTDTQYF
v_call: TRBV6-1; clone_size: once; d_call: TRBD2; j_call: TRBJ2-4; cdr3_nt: TGTGCCAGCAGTGACGGGGGGGCCAAAAACATTCAGTACTTC; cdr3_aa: CASSDGGAKNIQYF
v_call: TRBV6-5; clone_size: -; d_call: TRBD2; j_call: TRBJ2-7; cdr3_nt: TGTGCCAGCAGTCCCGGTTCGGGAGGGCCCCTCGAGCAGTACTTC; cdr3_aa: CASSPGSGGPLEQYF
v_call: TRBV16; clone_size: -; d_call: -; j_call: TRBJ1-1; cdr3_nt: TGTGCCAGCAGCCCCCTAGAGGGTTACACTGAAGCTTTCTTT; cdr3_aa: CASSPLEGYTEAFF
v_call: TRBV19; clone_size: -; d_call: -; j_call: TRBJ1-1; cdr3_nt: TGTGCCAGTAGTATTTCTGGGGTCCCCAACACTGAAGCTTTCTTT; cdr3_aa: CASSISGVPNTEAFF
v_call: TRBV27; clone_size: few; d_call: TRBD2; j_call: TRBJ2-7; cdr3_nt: TGTGCCAGCAGTATCAGACTAGCGGGAGACTCCTACGAGCAGTACTTC; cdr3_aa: CASSIRLAGDSYEQYF
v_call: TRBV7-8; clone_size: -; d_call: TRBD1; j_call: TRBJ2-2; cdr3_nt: TGTGCCAGCAGCTTGACAGGGTACAACACCGGGGAGCTGTTTTTT; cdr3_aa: CASSLTGYNTGELFF
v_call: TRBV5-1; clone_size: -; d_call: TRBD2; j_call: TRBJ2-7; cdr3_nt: TGCGCCAGCAGCTGGATAGCGGGAGACATATCCTACGAGCAGTACTTC; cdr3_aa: CASSWIAGDISYEQYF
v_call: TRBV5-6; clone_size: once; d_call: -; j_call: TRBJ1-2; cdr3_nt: TGTGCCAGCAGTGCAGGGGCATATGGCTACACCTTC; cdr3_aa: CASSAGAYGYTF
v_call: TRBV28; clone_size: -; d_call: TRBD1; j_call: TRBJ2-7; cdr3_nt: TGTGCCAGCAGTTACTCGACAGGGCCCAGGGAGCAGTACTTC; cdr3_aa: CASSYSTGPREQYF
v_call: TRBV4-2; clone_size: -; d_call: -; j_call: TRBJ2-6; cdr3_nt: TGTGCCAGCAGCCAAGATGGGCAGACTGGGGCCAACGTCCTGACTTTC; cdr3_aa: CASSQDGQTGANVLTF
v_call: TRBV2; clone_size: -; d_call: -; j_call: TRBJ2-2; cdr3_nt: TGTGCCAGCAGCCGGGACCATAACACCGGGGAGCTGTTTTTT; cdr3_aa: CASSRDHNTGELFF
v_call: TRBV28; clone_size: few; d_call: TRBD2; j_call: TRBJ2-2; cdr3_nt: TGTGCCAGCAGTTGGGGACTAGCGGCGAACACCGGGGAGCTGTTTTTT; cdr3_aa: CASSWGLAANTGELFF
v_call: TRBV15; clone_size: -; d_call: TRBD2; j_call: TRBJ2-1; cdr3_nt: TGTGCCACCAGCCAACCGGGAGGATCGGAGTTCTTC; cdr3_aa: CATSQPGGSEFF
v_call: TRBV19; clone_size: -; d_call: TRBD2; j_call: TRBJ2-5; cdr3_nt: TGTGCCAGTAGTATTGAGTCTAGCGGCCGTTTCGGGACCCAGTACTTC; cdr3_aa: CASSIESSGRFGTQYF
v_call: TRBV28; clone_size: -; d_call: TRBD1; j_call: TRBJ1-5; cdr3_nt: TGTGCCAGCAGTCCCCCGGGACAGGGGCCTTATCAGCCCCAGCATTTT; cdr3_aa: CASSPPGQGPYQPQHF
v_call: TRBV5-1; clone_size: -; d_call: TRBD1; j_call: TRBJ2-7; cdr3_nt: TGCGCCAGCAGCTTGGGGCAGGGGGCGAGGGAGCAGTACTTC; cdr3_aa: CASSLGQGAREQYF
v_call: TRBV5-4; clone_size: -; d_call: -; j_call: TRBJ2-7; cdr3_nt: TGTGCCAGCAGCTCAAGTACCTACGAGCAGTACTTC; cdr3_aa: CASSSSTYEQYF
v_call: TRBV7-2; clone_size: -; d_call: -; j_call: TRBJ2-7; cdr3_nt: TGTGCCAGCAGCTTAGGGGGGACATCCGGTACCTACGAGCAGTACTTC; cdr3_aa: CASSLGGTSGTYEQYF
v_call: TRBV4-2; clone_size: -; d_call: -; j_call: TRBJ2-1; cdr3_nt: TGTGCCAGCAGCCGGGAGTGGCGGGAAGATTACAATGAGCAGTTCTTC; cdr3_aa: CASSREWREDYNEQFF
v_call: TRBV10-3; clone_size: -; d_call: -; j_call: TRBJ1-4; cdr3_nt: TGTGCCATCAGTGAGCGCAGGAATAATGAAAAACTGTTTTTT; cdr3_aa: CAISERRNNEKLFF